The 29 T cell receptor beta chains in this list originate from one sample, sequenced in a study of blood T cells in healthy people across ages. Combining a sample-barcoded 5' primer with a J-beta primer mix, a second PCR ran for roughly 6 to 12 cycles. In TCRdb, the 5' RACE reads were re-called with MiXCR into one record per CDR3 protein. Among over 550,000 distinct CDR3 sequences listed, less than 35% were seen once. The specimen was blood. The source is a woman aged 80 or over in good health.

This clonotype appeared many times. The chain is built from TRBV12-3 or TRBV12-4 and TRBJ2-5; 10 nucleotides line up with TRBD1. Trimming took 6 bases from V and 4 from J; bases not matched to a gene: 5. This CDR3 contains 14 residues. CDR3 residues: CASSATGGLETQYF. In DNA, the CDR3 is TGTGCCAGCAGCGCGACAGGGGGCTTAGAGACCCAGTACTTC.

This clonotype was seen at least ten times. V is TRBV20-1 and J is TRBJ2-7; D gene ambiguous. This CDR3 is 11 amino acids long. Germline-derived CDR1 and CDR2 are DFQATT and SNEGSKA (reference sequence). V was clipped by 6 bases and J by 5 bases, with 11 bases between them. The CDR3 spells CSASISDEQYF. CDR3 DNA sequence: TGCAGTGCCTCTATATCTGACGAGCAGTACTTC.

This clonotype was counted many times. V is TRBV20-1 and J is TRBJ2-3; D remains unclear. Germline V gene lookup returns CDR1 DFQATT and CDR2 SNEGSKA (reference sequence). Trimming removed 6 bases from V and 0 bases from J, with 7 bases in between. The CDR3 has 12 amino acids. CDR3 sequence: CSALLSTDTQYF. Here the CDR3 DNA reads TGCAGTGCCCTCCTTAGCACAGATACGCAGTATTTT.

The chain couples TRBV18 to TRBJ2-3; D may be TRBD1 (5 bases). The CDR3 contains 16 residues. Germline V gene lookup returns CDR1 KGHSH and CDR2 LQKENI. V was cut by 1 base and J by 6 bases, with 17 bases left in between. CDR3 loop: CASSPLQGAAKDTQYF. The CDR3 DNA reads as TGTGCCAGCTCACCACTCCAAGGGGCTGCGAAGGATACGCAGTATTTT. Full variable domain (outside the CDR3, taken from reference TRBV18 and TRBJ2-3): NAGVMQNPRHLVRRRGQEARLRCSPMKGHSHVYWYRQLPEEGLKFMVYLQKENIIDESGMPKERFSAEFPKEGPSILRIQQVVRGDSAAYFCASSPLQGAAKDTQYFGPGTRLTVL.

This clonotype was found many times. The chain is built from TRBV27 and TRBJ2-7, with 11 bases aligning to TRBD2. The CDR3 loop spans 16 amino acids. J lost 3 bases, V lost 5 bases, and 9 bases had no gene match. From germline, CDR1 is MNHEY and CDR2 SMNVEV (reference sequence). In DNA, the CDR3 is TGTGCCAGCAGTCCCACGATAGCGGGGGGGTACTACGAGCAGTACTTC. Translated: CASSPTIAGGYYEQYF.

Worth noting for this clonotype: Given a much more abundant clone one base away, this may be a read error. The chain carries TRBV18 and TRBJ2-5, with D tentatively TRBD1 (6 bases). The germline V and J ends were trimmed by 3 bases and 4 bases, with 15 bases remaining between them. This CDR3 comprises 15 residues. Looked up from germline, CDR1 is KGHSH and CDR2 is LQKENI. The DNA for the CDR3 is TGTGCCAGCTCACCCCCGGATACAGGGCTAGAGACCCAGTACTTC. Residues: CASSPPDTGLETQYF.

This clonotype showed up many times. The chain is built from TRBV9 and TRBJ2-7; unclear D gene. CDR1 and CDR2 from the germline V gene are SGDLS and YYNGEE. This CDR3 has 13 amino acids. Trimming left V 3 bases short and J 0 bases short, with 7 bases between. This CDR3 reads CASSGPYSYEQYF. The CDR3 bases are TGTGCCAGCAGCGGACCGTACTCCTACGAGCAGTACTTC.

In this sample, this clonotype turned up many times. Here the CDR3 DNA reads TGTGCCAGCAGGGGGACTAGCTGGGGCGAGCAGTACTTC. This sequence encodes CASRGTSWGEQYF. V is TRBV6-1 and J is TRBJ2-7, with TRBD2 matching 9 bases. This CDR3 is built from 13 residues. Germline V lookup: CDR1 MNHNS, CDR2 SASEGT. V shed 6 bases and J 6 bases; nucleotides not matched to a gene: 6.

Of note for this clonotype: A much larger clone lies one base from this, so it may be a read error. The chain couples TRBV5-6 to TRBJ2-3; a possible D gene is TRBD2 (5 bases). This CDR3 spans 16 amino acids. Per the germline V gene, CDR1 is SGHDT and CDR2 is YYEEEE. CDR3 DNA: TGTGCCAGCAGCTTGTCCACGGGGTTCTTCACAGATATGCAGTATTTT. Translation gives CASSLSTGFFTDMQYF.

The sample holds many counts of this clonotype. The chain uses TRBV7-2 and TRBJ2-7, with D perhaps matching TRBD1 (6 bases). The CDR3 has 16 residues. V was shortened by 8 bases and J by 1 base, with 21 bases between the two germline ends. Germline CDR1 is SGHTA and CDR2 is FQGNSA. Written as DNA, the CDR3 is TGTGCCAGCTTAGGGGGTAAGGACGGCTTTTCCTACGAGCAGTACTTC. Amino acids: CASLGGKDGFSYEQYF. Supplemented by reference TRBV7-2 and TRBJ2-7, the full variable domain reads GAGVSQSPSNKVTEKGKDVELRCDPISGHTALYWYRQSLGQGLEFLIYFQGNSAPDKSGLPSDRFSAERTGGSVSTLTIQRTQQEDSAVYLCASLGGKDGFSYEQYFGPGTRLTVT.

With respect to this clonotype: A much larger clone differs by one base, so this may be a read error. V is TRBV27 and J is TRBJ2-3; 10 bases match TRBD2. Per the germline V gene, CDR1 is MNHEY and CDR2 is SMNVEV (reference sequence). This CDR3 has 18 residues. The CDR3 sequence is CAGSDIRLAGIHTDTQYF. The CDR3 DNA reads as TGTGCCGGCAGTGATATTCGACTAGCGGGTATCCACACAGATACGCAGTATTTT.

At least ten counts were recorded for this clonotype. The genes are TRBV4-2 and TRBJ1-1; tentative D call: TRBD1 (6 bases). The CDR3 runs 13 residues. Germline V CDR1 and CDR2: LGHNA, YNFKEQ. Trimming shortened V by 0 bases and J by 8 bases, and 10 bases separated the two germline ends. For the CDR3, the DNA is TGTGCCAGCAGCCAAGATAGGACAGACGAAGCTTTCTTT. Translation gives CASSQDRTDEAFF.

This clonotype has ten or more counts. The CDR3 here is CASSTPTGLQETQYF. In DNA, the CDR3 is TGTGCCAGCAGTACACCCACCGGCCTCCAAGAGACCCAGTACTTC. The chain couples TRBV6-2 or TRBV6-3 to TRBJ2-5; no clear D. From germline, CDR1 is MNHEY and CDR2 SVGEGT. CDR3 size: 15 residues. The V gene lost 5 bases and the J gene lost 1 base, with 14 bases spanning the gap.

The table lists this clonotype with many counts. This chain joins TRBV9 and TRBJ2-6; D gene ambiguous. This CDR3 is built from 17 residues. Trimming removed 0 bases from V and 1 base from J, with 11 bases in between. Looked up from germline, CDR1 is SGDLS and CDR2 is YYNGEE. The CDR3 loop reads CASSVDSVASGANVLTF. In nucleotides, the CDR3 is TGTGCCAGCAGCGTAGACAGTGTCGCGTCTGGGGCCAACGTCCTGACTTTC.

The table lists this clonotype with a few counts. The chain employs TRBV28 and TRBJ2-7; D might be TRBD1 or TRBD2, each matching 7 bases. Germline V gene lookup returns CDR1 MDHEN and CDR2 SYDVKM. The CDR3 loop spans 15 amino acids. Between the trimmed V and J ends, which lost 7 bases and 2 bases, there was a span of 18 bases. CDR3 protein: CASKGGVTGPYEQYF. In DNA, the CDR3 is TGTGCCAGCAAGGGGGGGGTGACAGGGCCCTACGAGCAGTACTTC.

Details on this clonotype: A clone one base away is much larger, so this may be a read error. The rearrangement uses TRBV7-2 and TRBJ1-6; D gene uncertain. Germline V lookup: CDR1 SGHTA, CDR2 FQGNSA. This CDR3 is built from 12 residues. CDR3 DNA sequence: TGTGCCAACAGCTTAGTTAATTCACCCCTCCACTTT. Translated, it gives CANSLVNSPLHF.

The sample holds a few counts of this clonotype. This rearrangement joins TRBV7-9 to TRBJ1-1; D not certain. This CDR3 region has 14 residues. V shed 0 bases and J shed 4 bases, with 9 bases lying between them. Germline CDR1 and CDR2: SEHNR and FQNEAQ (reference sequence). The CDR3 DNA sequence: TGTGCCAGCAGCTTAGCCCCGGGCAGCACTGAAGCTTTCTTT. Translating it yields CASSLAPGSTEAFF.

The chain couples TRBV4-1 to TRBJ2-7; TRBD2 agrees at 11 bases. V lost 3 bases and J lost 7; bases outside the gene matches: 8. The CDR3 totals 15 residues. The germline gives CDR1 MGHRA, CDR2 YSYEKL. The CDR3 region has the DNA TGCGCCAGCAGCCAGAGACTAGCGGGGAGCAATGAGCAGTACTTC. Translating it yields CASSQRLAGSNEQYF.

This clonotype has at least ten counts. This chain uses TRBV10-3 with TRBJ2-7; D may be TRBD1 (5 bases). The germline CDR1 and CDR2 sequences are ENHRY and SYGVKD. The CDR3 loop spans 15 amino acids. Trimming took off 3 bases at V and 2 bases at J, with 14 bases between the two ends. CDR3 nucleotide sequence: TGTGCCATCAGTGACCAAGGTAAAGGGGCCTACGAGCAGTACTTC. The encoded protein is CAISDQGKGAYEQYF.

The chain links TRBV5-1 to TRBJ2-3; 12 positions match TRBD2. CDR1 is SGHRS, CDR2 YFSETQ, per germline. Unmatched junction bases numbered 5, after V lost 0 bases and J lost 3 bases. This CDR3 spans 17 amino acids. CDR3 coding DNA: TGCGCCAGCAGCTTGGCCGGACTAGCGGGGCCTACAGATACGCAGTATTTT. Protein: CASSLAGLAGPTDTQYF.

This clonotype was detected many times. The chain employs TRBV5-1 and TRBJ2-5; the D gene could be TRBD1 or TRBD2 (6 bases each). The CDR3 totals 14 residues. CDR1 SGHRS and CDR2 YFSETQ come from the germline V gene. Trimming shortened V by 6 bases and J by 7 bases, and 19 bases separated the two germline ends. The CDR3 loop is CASTRGTGAGTQYF. The CDR3 nucleotides are TGCGCCAGCACCAGGGGCACTGGAGCGGGGACCCAGTACTTC.

As concerns this clonotype: A much more abundant neighbour one base away suggests this may be a read error. The chain joins TRBV18 to TRBJ2-7; D possibly uses TRBD1 or TRBD2 (5 bases each). The CDR3 contains 16 residues. The germline CDR1 and CDR2 sequences are KGHSH and LQKENI. In DNA form, the CDR3 reads TGTACCAGCTCGCACAATCCGGGGCCCCGTCGAGACGAGCAGTACTTC. Translating gives CTSSHNPGPRRDEQYF.

This clonotype was seen ten or more times. The chain employs TRBV12-3 or TRBV12-4 and TRBJ1-4; 11 nucleotides align to TRBD1. This CDR3 region has 16 residues. The trim removed 6 bases at V and 2 bases at J, leaving 5 bases unmatched. The CDR3 coding sequence is TGTGCCAGCAGCTGGACAGGGGGCGGCACTAATGAAAAACTGTTTTTT. This codes for CASSWTGGGTNEKLFF.

Note on this clonotype: A much larger clone lies one base from this, so it may be a read error. The chain couples TRBV20-1 to TRBJ1-2, with TRBD1 matching 8 bases. The CDR3 has 13 residues. Germline loops: CDR1 DFQATT, CDR2 SNEGSKA (reference sequence). V was clipped by 4 bases and J by 13 bases; unmatched bases: 14. This chain's CDR3 is CSATGGLVHDCTF. The CDR3 DNA reads TGCAGTGCTACAGGGGGCCTTGTTCATGACTGCACCTTC.

At least ten counts were recorded for this clonotype. The chain has TRBV5-5 and TRBJ2-5; D ambiguous. Per germline, CDR1 SGHKS and CDR2 YYEKEE (reference sequence). The CDR3 contains 14 residues. V was cut by 0 bases and J by 0 bases, with 6 bases left in between. Here the CDR3 DNA reads TGTGCCAGCAGCTTGGTTGTCCACCAAGAGACCCAGTACTTC. It yields the protein CASSLVVHQETQYF.

This clonotype occurred many times. This chain joins TRBV20-1 and TRBJ1-1; D may be TRBD1 (5 bases). Per germline, CDR1 DFQATT and CDR2 SNEGSKA (reference sequence). V lost 2 bases and J lost 7, with 11 bases in between. This CDR3 spans 12 amino acids. The CDR3 region is CSARIGQGEAFF. DNA for the CDR3: TGCAGTGCTAGAATAGGCCAGGGTGAAGCTTTCTTT.

This clonotype was recorded at least ten times. This sequence joins TRBV2 and TRBJ2-7; the D call may be TRBD1 or TRBD2 (5 bases each). V lost 2 bases and J lost 6, with 17 bases in between. Germline V gene data show CDR1 as SNHLY and CDR2 as FYNNEI. The CDR3 runs to 15 residues. The CDR3 DNA reads as TGTGCCAGCAGTGAAACCCGGGGTCAGGGCGGCGAGCAGTACTTC. Residues: CASSETRGQGGEQYF. Full variable domain (remainder filled in from reference TRBV2 and TRBJ2-7): EPEVTQTPSHQVTQMGQEVILRCVPISNHLYFYWYRQILGQKVEFLVSFYNNEISEKSEIFDDQFSVERPDGSNFTLKIRSTKLEDSAMYFCASSETRGQGGEQYFGPGTRLTVT.

Turning to this clonotype: Just one base apart from a much larger clone, this may be a read error. The V call is TRBV14, the J call TRBJ1-1; D not resolved. The germline V gene encodes CDR1 SGHDN and CDR2 FVKESK. The CDR3 totals 13 residues. The CDR3: CASSQHLNTETFF. The CDR3 DNA is TGTGCCAGCAGCCAACATCTGAACACTGAAACTTTCTTT. Combining the CDR3 with reference TRBV14 and TRBJ1-1 gives the whole variable domain EAGVTQFPSHSVIEKGQTVTLRCDPISGHDNLYWYRRVMGKEIKFLLHFVKESKQDESGMPNNRFLAERTGGTYSTLKVQPAELEDSGVYFCASSQHLNTETFFGQGTRLTVV.

V and J are TRBV7-2 and TRBJ1-1; D ambiguous. V lost 0 bases, J lost 10 bases, and 9 bases lay in between. Germline V gene lookup returns CDR1 SGHTA and CDR2 FQGNSA. The CDR3 sequence is 12 residues long. The CDR3 DNA is TGTGCCAGCAGCTTAGCTGCGGGTGCAGCTTTCTTT. Its protein is CASSLAAGAAFF.